The T cell receptor beta chain described here comes from a study of Ad26.COV2.S vaccination and SARS-CoV-2 variants. Study information: Once, or twice with 56 days between doses, Ad26.COV2.S was given intramuscularly.

V was cut by 3 bases and J by 3 bases, with 12 bases left in between. This CDR3 comprises 15 residues. Germline V gene lookup returns CDR1 SGHKS and CDR2 YYEKEE (reference sequence). Treatment in this sample: some 20 received Ad26.COV2.S at low or high dose, single or two shots; 5 received placebo; per-sample allocation not given. Sampling occurred on day 63 after the first vaccine or placebo injection. Whoever gave the sample was an adult aged 18-55 years in Boston. Wuhan-strain SARS-CoV-2 spike was expressed by the Ad26 vector that made up the vaccine. The count of this clone is one. As yet, its antigen is unknown. The protocol was immunoSEQ multiplex PCR, while the TCRdb copy is restricted to in-frame clones and leaves out a portion. The data contain some 390,000 clones, about nine tenths of them singletons. Notes on the study in general: Those who received vaccine or placebo ended up with similar non-spike TCR breadth.

The chain is built from TRBV5-5 and TRBJ1-4; D is uncertain. This specimen consisted of peripheral blood, obtained in a trial of Ad26.COV2.S vaccine versus placebo. The receptor's source is a person aged 18 to 65 who received the Ad26.COV2.S COVID-19 vaccine or a placebo. The CDR3 spells CASSSLSESNEKLFF. CDR3 bases: TGTGCCAGCAGCTCTCTAAGCGAATCTAATGAAAAACTGTTTTTT.